This is a list of T cell receptor beta chains from one sample in a study of shared clonotypes between healthy human individuals. Produced via immunoSEQ multiplex PCR; TCRdb's table is partial and in-frame only. The table has under 2,500,000 clones, about 94% seen once; the top ten hold roughly 0.13%. The source material was naive CD4+ T cells sorted from blood. The receptors were sampled from a man younger than 35 in good health. Each CDR3 is given with its conserved first and last residue. The order of the fields is D gene, clone size, J gene, V gene, CDR3 DNA, CDR3 protein. The D gene is left open where the match is weak. Part of the rows lack a size; the others show once, few, many or a class for expanded clones.

-	-	TRBJ2-3	TRBV19	TGTGCCAGTAGTATAGACAGGGTTAGCACAGATACGCAGTATTTT	CASSIDRVSTDTQYF
-	-	TRBJ2-7	TRBV14	TGTGCCAGCAGCCGAGATATATCCGAGCAGTACTTC	CASSRDISEQYF
-	once	TRBJ1-4	TRBV5-4	TGTGCCAGCTCTCATCCATCAAATGAAAAACTGTTTTTT	CASSHPSNEKLFF
-	once	TRBJ2-1	TRBV10-1	TGCGCCAGCAGTGAGTCCGGCGATAGCTCCTACAATGAGCAGTTCTTC	CASSESGDSSYNEQFF
TRBD1	-	TRBJ2-7	TRBV2	TGTGCCAGCATAAGGACAGGGGCCTACGAGCAGTACTTC	CASIRTGAYEQYF
TRBD1	-	TRBJ2-7	TRBV7-6	TGTGCCAGCAGCTTGAGTGGGACAGGTCCCTACGAGCAGTACTTC	CASSLSGTGPYEQYF
-	-	TRBJ1-4	TRBV9	TGTGCCAGCAGCGTAGAGCTGGGAGGGAGTGAAAAACTGTTTTTT	CASSVELGGSEKLFF
TRBD2	-	TRBJ2-5	TRBV5-1	TGCGCCAGCAGCGTCAGAGCGGGAGAAGAGACCCAGTACTTC	CASSVRAGEETQYF
-	-	TRBJ1-4	TRBV9	TGTGCCAGCAGCGTAGGACCCTTAGGTAATGAAAAACTGTTTTTT	CASSVGPLGNEKLFF
TRBD1	-	TRBJ2-2	TRBV28	TGTGCCAGCAGTCCCCATCCTGGACAGGGGGCGATTACCGGGGAGCTGTTTTTT	CASSPHPGQGAITGELFF
TRBD1	-	TRBJ2-4	TRBV18	TGTGCCAGCTCCCAGGACAGGGTGAGGGACATTCAGTACTTC	CASSQDRVRDIQYF
-	-	TRBJ1-1	TRBV15	TGTGCCACCAGCAGAGATCGGGGAATTGGGGTGGCTTTCTTT	CATSRDRGIGVAFF
-	-	TRBJ2-5	TRBV6-5	TGTGCCACCCAGGGTTTGTACGAGACCCAGTACTTC	CATQGLYETQYF
-	-	TRBJ1-2	TRBV5-8	TGTGCCAGCAGCCCAGACTATAGGGAGAGCTATGGCTACACCTTC	CASSPDYRESYGYTF
-	-	TRBJ2-7	TRBV4-1	TGCGCCAGCAGCCCTGACCGGGCCCCCCGGGGCGAGCAGTACTTC	CASSPDRAPRGEQYF
-	-	TRBJ1-2	TRBV5-4	TGTGCCAGCAGCCTGACAGAGAACTATGGCTACACCTTC	CASSLTENYGYTF
-	few	TRBJ2-3	TRBV6-5	TGTGCCAGCAGTTACTCCGGGACTAGCACAGATACGCAGTATTTT	CASSYSGTSTDTQYF
-	-	TRBJ1-3	TRBV5-1	TGCGCCAGCAGCTTGGCAGGGAGTGGAAACACCATATATTTT	CASSLAGSGNTIYF
-	-	TRBJ1-2	TRBV9	TGTGCCAGCAGCGTACCTCTTGACAGAACTAACTATGGCTACACCTTC	CASSVPLDRTNYGYTF
-	-	TRBJ2-5	TRBV5-4	TGTGCCAGCAGCCTAGGCTCGTTTCAAGAGACCCAGTACTTC	CASSLGSFQETQYF
-	-	TRBJ1-1	TRBV7-2	TGTGCCAGCAGTTCGTGGGGGGGTGAAGCTTTCTTT	CASSSWGGEAFF
-	-	TRBJ2-6	TRBV5-1	TGCGCCAGCAGCTTGTCGGCTACCGGGGCCAACGTCCTGACTTTC	CASSLSATGANVLTF
TRBD1	-	TRBJ1-2	TRBV7-9	TGTGCCAGCAGCCGCGGGACAGTTCCCTATGGCTACACCTTC	CASSRGTVPYGYTF
-	-	TRBJ1-4	TRBV9	TGTGCCAGCAGTCCAGGGGCAGATTCTTTTGGAAAACTGTTTTTT	CASSPGADSFGKLFF
-	-	TRBJ2-1	TRBV4-3	TGCGCCAGCAGCCAAGGAAAGAGCTCCTACAATGAGCAGTTCTTC	CASSQGKSSYNEQFF
TRBD2	-	TRBJ2-1	TRBV25-1	TGTGCCAGCAGTGACCAAGCGGGGGGGCCCTCCTACAATGAGCAGTTCTTC	CASSDQAGGPSYNEQFF
-	-	TRBJ2-3	TRBV7-2	TGTGCCAGCAGCTCATACACTACAGATACGCAGTATTTT	CASSSYTTDTQYF
TRBD1	-	TRBJ2-1	TRBV5-6	TGTGCCAGCAGCTGGACAGGGGCCTTTAATGAGCAGTTCTTC	CASSWTGAFNEQFF
-	-	TRBJ2-2	TRBV4-2	TGTGCCAGCAGCCAGGCCGGGACATTGAACACCGGGGAGCTGTTTTTT	CASSQAGTLNTGELFF
TRBD1	-	TRBJ1-4	TRBV5-6	TGTGCCAGCAGTTGGACAGGTCAGGAAAAACTGTTTTTT	CASSWTGQEKLFF
-	-	TRBJ1-1	TRBV18	TGTGCCAGCTCCCAACTAGAGGGGCAAGTCACTGAAGCTTTCTTT	CASSQLEGQVTEAFF
-	-	TRBJ1-4	TRBV2	TGTGCCAGCAGTGTACAGATTAATGAAAAACTGTTTTTT	CASSVQINEKLFF
-	-	TRBJ1-1	TRBV10-3	TGTGCCATCAGTGAGTTGGTGGTCGGGAACACTGAAGCTTTCTTT	CAISELVVGNTEAFF
-	-	TRBJ1-1	TRBV30	TGTGCCTGGAGCCCAAGCCTGGGAAGGGGTGAAGCTTTCTTT	CAWSPSLGRGEAFF
TRBD2	once	TRBJ2-2	TRBV10-2	TGCGCCAGCAGCCCCTTAGCGGGAGGGGGGACCGGGGAGCTGTTTTTT	CASSPLAGGGTGELFF
-	-	TRBJ2-2	TRBV11-2	TGTGCCAGCAGCTTAGTTGGTCCTGACACCGGGGAGCTGTTTTTT	CASSLVGPDTGELFF
-	-	TRBJ1-2	TRBV4-3	TGCGCCAGCAGCCAACGGAGGGACGAAGCTAACTATGGCTACACCTTC	CASSQRRDEANYGYTF
TRBD2	-	TRBJ2-7	TRBV2	TGTGCCAGCAGTGGCGGGACTAGCGGCTACGAGCAGTACTTC	CASSGGTSGYEQYF
TRBD2	-	TRBJ2-7	TRBV28	TGTGCCAGCACTAGCGGGGGGGGCAACTACGAGCAGTACTTC	CASTSGGGNYEQYF
TRBD2	-	TRBJ2-1	TRBV30	TGTGCCTGGAGGGATCCGACTAGCGGGCTGTCTTACAATGAGCAGTTCTTC	CAWRDPTSGLSYNEQFF
TRBD1	-	TRBJ2-5	TRBV5-4	TGTGCCAGCAGACGGGACAGGGCAGGGACCCAGTACTTC	CASRRDRAGTQYF
TRBD2	-	TRBJ2-7	TRBV10-2	TGCGCCAGCATAAGCGGGGCCTCATACGAGCAGTACTTC	CASISGASYEQYF
-	-	TRBJ2-7	TRBV19	TGTGCCAGTAGTAGCCTAATGGACAGAGCCTACGAGCAGTACTTC	CASSSLMDRAYEQYF
-	-	TRBJ1-6	TRBV2	TGTGCCAGCAGTGAAGGAGGTCGGTGGAATTCACCCCTCCACTTT	CASSEGGRWNSPLHF
-	once	TRBJ2-7	TRBV10-1	TGCGCCAGCAGTGAGGACCACCGGGGCGAGCAGTACTTC	CASSEDHRGEQYF
TRBD1	few	TRBJ1-2	TRBV6-5	TGTGCCAGCAGTTACTCGGGACAGGGAAACTATGGCTACACCTTC	CASSYSGQGNYGYTF
-	once	TRBJ2-7	TRBV6-5	TGTGCCAGCAGTTCTCTACCTGGTCGCGAGCAGTACTTC	CASSSLPGREQYF
TRBD1	-	TRBJ1-6	TRBV5-5	TGTGCCAGCAGCCCTAGAACCGACAGGGACTCACCCCTCCACTTT	CASSPRTDRDSPLHF
-	-	TRBJ2-4	TRBV30	TGTGCCTGGAGTGAATCGTTTTCCGTTCAGTACTTC	CAWSESFSVQYF
-	-	TRBJ1-6	TRBV5-1	TGCGCCAGCAGCTCTTCAGGGAGCTTTTCACTCTCCTATAATTCACCCCTCCACTTT	CASSSSGSFSLSYNSPLHF
TRBD1	-	TRBJ2-5	TRBV5-1	TGCGCCAGCGGAACGACAGGGGGAGAGACCCAGTACTTC	CASGTTGGETQYF
-	-	TRBJ1-2	TRBV30	TGTGCCTGCTTACTGACAGGCCTGCCTCTCTATGGCTACACCTTC	CACLLTGLPLYGYTF
TRBD1	-	TRBJ2-7	TRBV11-3	TGTGCCAGCAGTACCTCCGGGACAGGGGCCGGGGAGCAGTACTTC	CASSTSGTGAGEQYF
TRBD1	-	TRBJ2-5	TRBV5-1	TGCGCCAGCAGCTTGGGGCACAGGGGTCAAGAGACCCAGTACTTC	CASSLGHRGQETQYF
-	-	TRBJ1-2	TRBV2	TGTGCCAGCAGTGAATTTGCTCAGTGGGGCTACACCTTC	CASSEFAQWGYTF
TRBD1	-	TRBJ1-5	TRBV19	TGTGCCAGTAGTATGGGTAAGGACAGGGGGCATCAGCCCCAGCATTTT	CASSMGKDRGHQPQHF
TRBD1	-	TRBJ1-1	TRBV7-8	TGTGCCAGCAGCAAATCCGGGACAGGCGTTGAAGCTTTCTTT	CASSKSGTGVEAFF